The next 11 T cell receptor beta chains were all read from a single sample in a study of blood T cell repertoires in COVID-19. Clones were read by immunoSEQ multiplex PCR, and TCRdb kept only the in-frame ones, dropping some. The sample carries some 100,000 clones, about 83% recorded once. Input material: peripheral blood. These TCRs come from a human donor in a cohort sampled during active COVID-19.

This clone turned up a few times. The chain uses TRBV5-1 and TRBJ2-2; D is possibly TRBD2 (5 bases). The V and J ends lost 4 bases and 6 bases respectively, with 16 bases between them. Germline V gene data show CDR1 as SGHRS and CDR2 as YFSETQ. This CDR3 comprises 15 residues. The CDR3 loop is CASSRPLMEAGELFF. CDR3 in DNA: TGCGCCAGCAGCCGCCCTTTGATGGAGGCCGGGGAGCTGTTTTTT.

The chain joins TRBV6-5 to TRBJ2-1, with D perhaps matching TRBD1 (8 bases). The CDR3 has 15 residues. V lost 7 bases, J lost 3 bases, and 16 bases lay in between. The germline V gene has CDR1 MNHEY and CDR2 SVGAGI. CDR3 nucleotides: TGTGCCAGCACCCAGGGGGCGGGAGACTACAATGAGCAGTTCTTC. Translation: CASTQGAGDYNEQFF.

The rearrangement links TRBV29-1 to TRBJ2-7; 9 bases line up with TRBD2. The CDR3 loop spans 12 amino acids. The J segment lost 1 base and the V segment lost 6 bases, leaving 1 base of the junction unmatched. Germline-derived CDR1 and CDR2 are SQVTM and ANQGSEA. DNA of the CDR3: TGCAGCGTGACTAGCGGTTCCTACGAGCAGTACTTC. Its translation: CSVTSGSYEQYF.

The V gene is TRBV7-2, the J gene TRBJ2-7, with no clear D. CDR3 length: 14 amino acids. Looked up from germline, CDR1 is SGHTA and CDR2 is FQGNSA. Trimming shortened V by 1 base and J by 2 bases, and 9 bases separated the two germline ends. CDR3 loop: CASSLVESTYEQYF. DNA of the CDR3: TGTGCCAGCAGCTTAGTCGAGTCCACCTACGAGCAGTACTTC.

For the CDR3, the DNA is TGTGCCAGCAGCGTAGAAAGTAGAGGTTCACCCCTCCACTTT. Its protein product is CASSVESRGSPLHF. The chain carries TRBV9 and TRBJ1-6, with D unresolved. CDR3 length equals 14 residues. The V gene lost 0 bases and the J gene lost 9 bases, with 10 bases spanning the gap. The germline V gene encodes CDR1 SGDLS and CDR2 YYNGEE.

In its sample, this clone was seen a few times. The rearrangement joins TRBV9 to TRBJ2-7, with 8 bases lining up with TRBD1. This CDR3 contains 14 residues. Trimming took 0 bases from V and 4 from J; bases not matched to a gene: 3. Germline CDR1 and CDR2: SGDLS and YYNGEE. The CDR3 DNA reads TGTGCCAGCAGCGTAGGGCAGGGGGCGTACGAGCAGTACTTC. Amino acid sequence: CASSVGQGAYEQYF.

This rearrangement joins TRBV3-1 (or the pseudogene TRBV3-2) to TRBJ2-7, with 7 positions matching TRBD1. The CDR3 sequence is 19 residues long. Germline CDR1 and CDR2: LGHDT and YNNKEL (reference sequence). V lost 1 base, J lost 3 bases, and 18 bases stayed unmatched. CDR3 region: CASSQVHEGQGVFFYEQYF. As DNA, the CDR3 is TGTGCCAGCAGCCAAGTTCATGAAGGTCAGGGGGTCTTTTTCTACGAGCAGTACTTC.

This clone was counted between two and nine times. Written as DNA, the CDR3 is TGTGCCAGCAGCCAGAGGGGACAGGGGGCTTTTGGAAACACCATATATTTT. As protein: CASSQRGQGAFGNTIYF. J is TRBJ1-3 and V is TRBV3-1 (or the pseudogene TRBV3-2); TRBD1 matches at 12 bases. CDR3 length: 17 residues. CDR1 is LGHDT and CDR2 is YNNKEL in the germline V gene (reference sequence). The J segment lost 3 bases and the V segment lost 3 bases, leaving 6 bases of the junction unmatched.

Here the CDR3 reads CASTRGSMNTEAFF. CDR3 DNA: TGTGCCAGCACAAGGGGGAGTATGAACACTGAAGCTTTCTTT. The V gene is TRBV7-9, the J gene TRBJ1-1, with a weak D call TRBD1 (6 bases). The CDR3 totals 14 residues. Germline V lookup: CDR1 SEHNR, CDR2 FQNEAQ (reference sequence). Trimming took off 7 bases at V and 0 bases at J, with 12 bases between the two ends.

The rearrangement uses TRBV6-5 and TRBJ2-2; tentative D call: TRBD2 (5 bases). The V end lost 8 bases, the J end lost 7 bases, and 14 bases lay between the germline ends. The CDR3 has 13 amino acids. Germline CDR1 is MNHEY and CDR2 is SVGAGI. CDR3 amino acids: CASSGDWDGELFF. Here the CDR3 DNA reads TGTGCCAGCTCCGGGGATTGGGACGGGGAGCTGTTTTTT.

The chain employs TRBV18 and TRBJ2-5; D gene unclear. The CDR3 is 14 residues long. Deletions cut 1 base from V and 1 base from J, with 7 bases between. The germline CDR1 and CDR2 sequences are KGHSH and LQKENI. CDR3 protein: CASSPRTAQETQYF. The CDR3 DNA follows: TGTGCCAGCTCACCACGTACAGCCCAAGAGACCCAGTACTTC.